A selection of T cell receptor beta chains follows, all from one sample in a study of blood T cell repertoires in COVID-19. TCRdb's copy holds only in-frame clones and misses some; the assay was immunoSEQ multiplex PCR. The repertoire holds some 14,000 clones, less than 95% seen once, with over 6.5% in the top ten. Sequences were obtained from peripheral blood. Every receptor here comes from a human donor in a cohort sampled during active COVID-19. The CDR3 runs from the conserved cysteine through the conserved F or W. The D gene is left open where the match is weak. Where a row states a size, it is once, few, many or the class of an expanded clone; other rows omit it.

D	V	J	size	CDR3	DNA
TRBD1	TRBV10-1	TRBJ2-3	NA	CASSENTGVGTQYF	TGCGCCAGCAGTGAAAACACAGGGGTTGGTACGCAGTATTTT
NA	TRBV9	TRBJ2-1	NA	CASSAHPRGSYNEQFF	TGTGCCAGCAGCGCCCACCCTAGGGGGTCCTACAATGAGCAGTTCTTC
TRBD2	TRBV29-1	TRBJ2-7	NA	CSVTGTSGGIEQYF	TGCAGCGTGACCGGGACTAGCGGGGGGATCGAGCAGTACTTC
TRBD2	TRBV10-3	TRBJ2-3	NA	CAIASSGGYTDTQYF	TGTGCCATTGCCTCCAGCGGGGGCTACACAGATACGCAGTATTTT
TRBD2	TRBV5-1	TRBJ2-7	NA	CASSTGLAGNGYEQYF	TGCGCCAGCAGCACCGGACTAGCGGGAAACGGGTACGAGCAGTACTTC
NA	TRBV28	TRBJ1-2	NA	CAIQVAYGYTF	TGTGCCATCCAGGTGGCCTATGGCTACACCTTC
TRBD1	TRBV28	TRBJ2-3	NA	CASSLWTGSSTDTQYF	TGTGCCAGCAGTTTATGGACAGGGTCTAGCACAGATACGCAGTATTTT
NA	TRBV11-2	TRBJ2-6	NA	CASSHRTGGTGANVLTF	TGTGCCAGCAGCCATCGGACAGGAGGGACGGGGGCCAACGTCCTGACTTTC
NA	TRBV7-9	TRBJ2-7	NA	CASSFGDTSYEQYF	TGTGCCAGCAGCTTTGGGGACACATCCTACGAGCAGTACTTC
NA	TRBV4-1	TRBJ2-7	NA	CASSQGSDSSYEQYF	TGCGCCAGCAGCCAAGGCAGTGACAGCTCCTACGAGCAGTACTTC
TRBD1	TRBV6-1	TRBJ1-5	NA	CASSELTGVGQPQHF	TGTGCCAGCAGTGAATTGACAGGGGTAGGGCAGCCCCAGCATTTT
NA	TRBV25-1	TRBJ1-5	few	CASSGPEGPQHF	TGTGCCAGCAGTGGACCCGAGGGGCCCCAGCATTTT
TRBD1	TRBV28	TRBJ1-2	NA	CASIDRGSNYGYTF	TGTGCCAGCATTGACAGGGGTTCTAACTATGGCTACACCTTC
NA	TRBV6-1	TRBJ1-5	NA	CASSELSSGFGQPQHF	TGTGCCAGCAGTGAATTATCATCTGGGTTCGGGCAGCCCCAGCATTTT
NA	TRBV4-1	TRBJ1-3	NA	CASLSGNTIYF	TGCGCCAGCCTCAGTGGAAACACCATATATTTT
TRBD2	TRBV3-1/TRBV3-2	TRBJ2-4	once	CASSQDWEGRAKNIQYF	TGTGCCAGCAGCCAAGATTGGGAGGGGAGGGCCAAAAACATTCAGTACTTC
TRBD1	TRBV28	TRBJ1-1	NA	CASSRRGGRTEAFF	TGTGCCAGCAGCCGGAGAGGGGGCAGAACTGAAGCTTTCTTT
TRBD1	TRBV5-1	TRBJ2-7	NA	CASSTRQGTYEQYF	TGCGCCAGCAGTACCCGACAGGGAACGTACGAGCAGTACTTC
NA	TRBV7-9	TRBJ1-5	NA	CASSRGGIHQPQHF	TGTGCCAGCAGCCGGGGGGGGATCCATCAGCCCCAGCATTTT
NA	TRBV11-2	TRBJ1-2	NA	CASSLTTLQAGSYGYTF	TGTGCCAGCAGCTTAACAACCTTACAAGCAGGCAGCTATGGCTACACCTTC
NA	TRBV4-2	TRBJ2-7	NA	CASSQVGGSYEQYF	TGTGCCAGCAGCCAAGTAGGAGGGTCCTACGAGCAGTACTTC
TRBD1	TRBV5-1	TRBJ2-1	NA	CASSLGGQAYNEQFF	TGCGCCAGCAGCTTGGGGGGACAGGCCTACAATGAGCAGTTCTTC
NA	TRBV30	TRBJ1-2	NA	CAWSYGQNLNGYTF	TGTGCCTGGAGTTACGGACAAAATCTCAATGGCTACACCTTC
TRBD1	TRBV24-1	TRBJ2-2	once	CATQRDTGVSGELFF	TGTGCCACTCAACGCGATACAGGGGTTTCCGGGGAGCTGTTTTTT
NA	TRBV5-1	TRBJ2-5	once	CASSSPQGSETQYF	TGCGCCAGCAGCTCCCCCCAGGGGAGCGAGACCCAGTACTTC
NA	TRBV18	TRBJ2-3	NA	CASSPEGFTDTQYF	TGTGCCAGCTCACCAGAGGGATTCACAGATACGCAGTATTTT
NA	TRBV3-1/TRBV3-2	TRBJ2-3	NA	CASSQGNGGASDTQYF	TGTGCCAGCAGCCAAGGGAACGGGGGAGCCAGTGATACGCAGTATTTT
NA	TRBV9	TRBJ1-2	NA	CASSPLDSGYTF	TGTGCCAGCAGCCCTCTGGACTCAGGCTACACCTTC
TRBD2	TRBV18	TRBJ2-1	NA	CASSRQGRGSGGDNEQFF	TGTGCCAGCTCACGCCAGGGTCGTGGAAGCGGGGGAGACAATGAGCAGTTCTTC
TRBD2	TRBV18	TRBJ2-3	NA	CASSPSVGGGPTDTQYF	TGTGCCAGCTCACCTTCCGTCGGCGGGGGGCCCACAGATACGCAGTATTTT
NA	TRBV23-1	TRBJ1-6	few	CASKQTRGRNKSSYNSPLHF	TGCGCCAGCAAGCAAACCAGGGGACGGAATAAAAGCTCCTATAATTCACCCCTCCACTTT
TRBD1	TRBV7-2	TRBJ1-2	NA	CASSRGQGVPIAYGYTF	TGTGCCAGCAGCCGCGGACAGGGGGTACCTATCGCCTATGGCTACACCTTC
NA	TRBV6-6	TRBJ2-1	NA	CASSRPYNEQFF	TGTGCCAGCAGTCGACCTTACAATGAGCAGTTCTTC
NA	TRBV5-1	TRBJ2-7	NA	CASSSDLAGEQYF	TGCGCCAGCAGCTCCGATTTAGCCGGGGAGCAGTACTTC
TRBD2	TRBV28	TRBJ2-5	once	CASSLLAGDPFQETQYF	TGTGCCAGCAGTTTATTGGCGGGAGACCCCTTCCAAGAGACCCAGTACTTC
TRBD2	TRBV6-5	TRBJ2-7	NA	CASSGASGGSGQYF	TGTGCCAGCAGCGGGGCTAGCGGGGGGTCCGGGCAGTACTTC
NA	TRBV5-1	TRBJ2-2	NA	CASSLRRPGTGELFF	TGCGCCAGCAGCTTGCGGCGGCCGGGCACCGGGGAGCTGTTTTTT
TRBD1	TRBV28	TRBJ1-5	NA	CASSPRGQGDQPQHF	TGTGCCAGCAGTCCAAGGGGACAGGGAGATCAGCCCCAGCATTTT
TRBD2	TRBV5-1	TRBJ2-5	NA	CASSERGVGETQYF	TGCGCCAGCAGCGAGCGGGGGGTAGGAGAGACCCAGTACTTC
NA	TRBV7-9	TRBJ1-4	NA	CASSLALTATNEKLFF	TGTGCCAGCAGCTTAGCTCTCACAGCAACTAATGAAAAACTGTTTTTT
TRBD1	TRBV7-8	TRBJ1-2	once	CASSLWTGAYGYTF	TGTGCCAGCAGCCTCTGGACAGGGGCATATGGCTACACCTTC
NA	TRBV4-1	TRBJ2-7	NA	CASRSLTGSSYEQYF	TGCGCCAGCAGGAGCTTGACGGGGAGCTCCTACGAGCAGTACTTC
NA	TRBV11-2	TRBJ1-2	NA	CASSQTPALYGYTF	TGTGCCAGCAGCCAAACCCCAGCGCTTTATGGCTACACCTTC
NA	TRBV7-8	TRBJ2-5	NA	CASSPVRGETQYF	TGTGCCAGCAGCCCAGTTAGGGGGGAGACCCAGTACTTC
NA	TRBV18	TRBJ2-5	NA	CASSPPSDQRQGTQYF	TGTGCCAGCTCACCACCCTCAGACCAACGCCAGGGGACCCAGTACTTC
NA	TRBV5-4	TRBJ2-1	NA	CASSLVGVGGQFF	TGTGCCAGCAGCTTGGTGGGCGTCGGTGGGCAGTTCTTC
NA	TRBV28	TRBJ2-5	NA	CASSFGGQETQYF	TGTGCCAGCAGTTTCGGCGGTCAAGAGACCCAGTACTTC
NA	TRBV21-1	TRBJ1-6	NA	CASSNLAGQGVLSSPLHF	TGTGCCAGCAGCAATCTTGCGGGACAGGGGGTGTTGAGTTCACCCCTCCACTTT
NA	TRBV27	TRBJ2-5	few	CASSLSRHTQETQYF	TGTGCCAGCAGTTTATCCAGACATACCCAAGAGACCCAGTACTTC
NA	TRBV12-5	TRBJ2-3	NA	CASGLVVTGGGDTQYF	TGTGCTAGTGGTTTGGTAGTGACTGGGGGAGGAGATACGCAGTATTTT
TRBD1	TRBV4-3	TRBJ2-2	NA	CASSPGQGTGELFF	TGCGCCAGCAGCCCGGGACAGGGCACCGGGGAGCTGTTTTTT
TRBD2	TRBV6-5	TRBJ2-5	NA	CASSPSGGAGATQYF	TGTGCCAGCAGTCCTAGCGGGGGGGCCGGGGCGACCCAGTACTTC